The rows below give T cell receptor beta chains drawn from one sample of a study of T cells after yellow fever vaccination. TCRdb called the 5' RACE reads again in MiXCR, with one record for every CDR3 protein. The sample yields roughly 150,000 distinct CDR3 sequences, around 7% seen once. This specimen consisted of CD4+ T cells sorted from PBMCs, obtained 4 to 5 days after the first yellow fever vaccination. These receptors all come from a man between 18 and 29 years old who received the YFV17D yellow fever vaccine. Each CDR3 is given with its conserved first and last residue. Fields, in order: clone size, D gene, V gene, J gene, CDR3 protein, CDR3 DNA. D genes are given only for firm matches. A clone size is listed for some rows: how often the clone was seen (once, few, many), or a class if it is expanded.

many	NA	TRBV19	TRBJ2-3	CATQRGGPGDTQYF	TGTGCCACTCAAAGGGGGGGCCCGGGAGATACGCAGTATTTT
NA	NA	TRBV14	TRBJ1-3	CASSHAGWIGNTIYF	TGTGCCAGCAGCCACGCGGGGTGGATTGGAAACACCATATATTTT
NA	NA	TRBV3-1	TRBJ2-5	CAVNTKATETQYF	TGTGCCGTCAATACTAAGGCAACCGAGACCCAGTACTTC
NA	NA	TRBV12-3/TRBV12-4	TRBJ2-3	CTLSLERSSGGTDTQYF	TGTACCCTCAGTTTAGAACGTAGCTCCGGGGGCACAGATACGCAGTATTTT
few	TRBD1	TRBV4-2	TRBJ1-6	CASSHPTGGYNSPLHF	TGTGCCAGCAGCCACCCGACAGGGGGCTATAATTCACCCCTCCACTTT
many	TRBD1	TRBV7-2	TRBJ2-4	CASSNPTGGLNIQYF	TGTGCCAGCAGCAACCCGACAGGGGGATTAAACATTCAGTACTTC
few	TRBD2	TRBV7-9	TRBJ2-6	CASSLEGLAPGANVLTF	TGTGCCAGCAGCTTAGAGGGACTAGCCCCTGGGGCCAACGTCCTGACTTTC
many	TRBD1	TRBV20-1	TRBJ2-4	CSARPQGQGVMDIQYF	TGCAGTGCTAGACCCCAAGGACAGGGAGTCATGGACATTCAGTACTTC
few	NA	TRBV12-3/TRBV12-4	TRBJ2-7	CASSLGGHKYEQYF	TGTGCCAGCAGTTTAGGGGGACACAAATACGAGCAGTACTTC
many	NA	TRBV5-1	TRBJ2-3	CATKPRDLTDTQYF	TGCGCCACCAAGCCCCGGGACCTAACAGATACGCAGTATTTT
NA	NA	TRBV11-3	TRBJ2-5	CASSLGDTGSGDQETQYF	TGTGCCAGCAGCTTAGGAGATACGGGTAGTGGGGACCAAGAGACCCAGTACTTC
many	NA	TRBV12-3/TRBV12-4	TRBJ1-1	CASRRTVNEAFF	TGTGCCAGCAGAAGAACAGTTAATGAAGCTTTCTTT
many	TRBD1	TRBV7-2	TRBJ1-2	CASSLATGGGYGYTF	TGTGCCAGCAGCTTAGCGACAGGGGGTGGCTATGGCTACACCTTC
many	NA	TRBV10-3	TRBJ1-4	CAISDMGGQGEKLFF	TGTGCCATCAGTGACATGGGGGGGCAAGGAGAAAAACTGTTTTTT
many	TRBD1	TRBV18	TRBJ2-1	CASSPKQGTYNEQFF	TGTGCCAGCTCACCAAAACAGGGGACGTACAATGAGCAGTTCTTC
few	TRBD2	TRBV6-1	TRBJ2-7	CASSAEVAGAAYEQYF	TGTGCCAGCAGTGCTGAGGTAGCGGGGGCCGCCTACGAGCAGTACTTC
many	TRBD2	TRBV30	TRBJ2-1	CAWTTSGEQFF	TGTGCCTGGACTACTAGCGGGGAGCAGTTCTTC
many	TRBD1	TRBV18	TRBJ1-5	CASSSGQNQPQHF	TGTGCCAGCTCATCGGGACAGAATCAGCCCCAGCATTTT
many	TRBD1	TRBV11-2	TRBJ2-3	CASSLTGGVADTQYF	TGTGCCAGCAGCTTAACAGGGGGCGTTGCAGATACGCAGTATTTT
NA	TRBD1	TRBV7-9	TRBJ2-3	CARSPGQGADTQYF	TGTGCCAGGAGCCCCGGGCAGGGGGCAGATACGCAGTATTTT
few	TRBD2	TRBV5-1	TRBJ2-1	CASSLGTSGGGQFF	TGCGCCAGCAGCTTGGGTACTAGCGGGGGGGGCCAGTTCTTC
many	NA	TRBV24-1	TRBJ1-5	CATQSGKGGNQPQHF	TGTGCCACTCAATCCGGGAAAGGGGGCAATCAGCCCCAGCATTTT
many	NA	TRBV20-1	TRBJ2-4	CSAPPGGLAKNIQYF	TGCAGTGCTCCACCCGGGGGACTAGCCAAAAACATTCAGTACTTC
few	NA	TRBV20-1	TRBJ1-5	CSARDSNQPQHF	TGCAGTGCTAGAGATAGCAATCAGCCCCAGCATTTT
few	NA	TRBV7-2	TRBJ1-5	CASSFGPSQPQHF	TGTGCCAGCAGCTTTGGTCCGAGTCAGCCCCAGCATTTT
many	NA	TRBV12-3/TRBV12-4	TRBJ1-3	CASSSDSGNTIYF	TGTGCCAGCAGTTCCGACTCTGGAAACACCATATATTTT
many	NA	TRBV27	TRBJ1-2	CASSLNDGQYGYTF	TGTGCCAGCAGTTTAAACGACGGACAGTATGGCTACACCTTC
many	TRBD1	TRBV20-1	TRBJ1-2	CSAYLGQISNYGYTF	TGCAGTGCTTACCTGGGACAGATCTCTAACTATGGCTACACCTTC
NA	TRBD1	TRBV12-3/TRBV12-4	TRBJ1-6	CASTPGQGSHSPLHF	TGTGCCAGCACCCCCGGACAGGGATCACATTCACCCCTCCACTTT
many	TRBD1	TRBV12-3/TRBV12-4	TRBJ1-5	CASSLGQGMGNQPQHF	TGTGCCAGCAGTTTAGGACAGGGGATGGGCAATCAGCCCCAGCATTTT
many	NA	TRBV12-3/TRBV12-4	TRBJ1-5	CASGSGQPQHF	TGTGCCAGCGGGAGCGGGCAGCCCCAGCATTTT
many	NA	TRBV30	TRBJ2-3	CAWKWTGTDTQYF	TGTGCCTGGAAGTGGACAGGCACAGATACGCAGTATTTT
many	TRBD1	TRBV5-1	TRBJ2-3	CASSLVQGVGDTQYF	TGCGCCAGCAGCTTGGTCCAGGGGGTAGGGGATACGCAGTATTTT
NA	TRBD2	TRBV20-1	TRBJ2-3	CSARAWRGGADTQYF	TGCAGTGCTAGAGCGTGGCGGGGGGGTGCAGATACGCAGTATTTT
many	NA	TRBV7-2	TRBJ1-6	CASSLAGSPLHF	TGTGCCAGCAGCTTAGCGGGCTCACCCCTCCACTTT
many	NA	TRBV28	TRBJ2-1	CASSLYPRGEVDNEQFF	TGTGCCAGCAGTTTATACCCACGCGGGGAAGTAGACAATGAGCAGTTCTTC
many	NA	TRBV5-1	TRBJ2-1	CASSRLDPENEQFF	TGCGCCAGCAGCCGCCTGGACCCGGAGAATGAGCAGTTCTTC
few	NA	TRBV2	TRBJ1-1	CASTLAGPGIAFF	TGTGCCAGCACCCTAGCGGGGCCCGGTATAGCTTTCTTT
few	TRBD2	TRBV15	TRBJ2-3	CATSRPSGGYVDTQYF	TGTGCCACCAGCAGACCTAGCGGGGGATATGTGGATACGCAGTATTTT
many	NA	TRBV5-5	TRBJ2-5	CASSLDSQETQYF	TGTGCCAGCAGCTTGGACAGTCAAGAGACCCAGTACTTC
many	TRBD2	TRBV6-2/TRBV6-3	TRBJ2-5	CASSSGEGETQYF	TGTGCCAGCAGTTCGGGGGAGGGAGAGACCCAGTACTTC
few	NA	TRBV11-2	TRBJ1-1	CASRRQNTEAFF	TGTGCCAGCAGACGACAGAACACTGAAGCTTTCTTT
few	TRBD1	TRBV6-5	TRBJ1-2	CASSSRDSNYGYTF	TGTGCCAGCAGTTCCCGGGACAGTAACTATGGCTACACCTTC
NA	NA	TRBV12-3/TRBV12-4	TRBJ2-2	CASSLLTGIPTGELFF	TGTGCCAGCAGTCTTCTGACAGGTATCCCGACCGGGGAGCTGTTTTTT
many	NA	TRBV6-1	TRBJ1-2	CASSKAQGGLRGYTF	TGTGCCAGCAGTAAAGCACAGGGAGGGCTTAGAGGCTACACCTTC
many	NA	TRBV12-3/TRBV12-4	TRBJ2-4	CASSRSGGPLAKNIQYF	TGTGCCAGCAGTCGCTCTGGGGGCCCCTTAGCCAAAAACATTCAGTACTTC
many	NA	TRBV12-3/TRBV12-4	TRBJ2-1	CASRRGSRTESWNEQFF	TGTGCCAGCCGCCGAGGATCTCGGACGGAATCGTGGAATGAGCAGTTCTTC
many	TRBD2	TRBV9	TRBJ2-3	CASSVGSGRADTQYF	TGTGCCAGCAGCGTGGGTAGCGGGCGGGCAGATACGCAGTATTTT
many	TRBD1	TRBV15	TRBJ1-3	CATSRPWDRGSSGNTIYF	TGTGCCACCAGCAGACCCTGGGACAGGGGGTCCTCAGGAAACACCATATATTTT
NA	NA	TRBV9	TRBJ1-2	CASSAGSGPPYGYTF	TGTGCCAGCAGCGCCGGGTCCGGACCTCCCTATGGCTACACCTTC
NA	NA	TRBV7-3	TRBJ1-2	CASSYQGLSGYTF	TGTGCCAGCAGCTACCAGGGTCTCTCTGGCTACACCTTC
many	TRBD2	TRBV20-1	TRBJ2-5	CSASGTSEETQYF	TGCAGTGCTAGCGGGACTAGTGAAGAGACCCAGTACTTC
many	NA	TRBV9	TRBJ1-4	CASSETGSNEKLFF	TGTGCCAGCAGCGAAACAGGGAGTAATGAAAAACTGTTTTTT